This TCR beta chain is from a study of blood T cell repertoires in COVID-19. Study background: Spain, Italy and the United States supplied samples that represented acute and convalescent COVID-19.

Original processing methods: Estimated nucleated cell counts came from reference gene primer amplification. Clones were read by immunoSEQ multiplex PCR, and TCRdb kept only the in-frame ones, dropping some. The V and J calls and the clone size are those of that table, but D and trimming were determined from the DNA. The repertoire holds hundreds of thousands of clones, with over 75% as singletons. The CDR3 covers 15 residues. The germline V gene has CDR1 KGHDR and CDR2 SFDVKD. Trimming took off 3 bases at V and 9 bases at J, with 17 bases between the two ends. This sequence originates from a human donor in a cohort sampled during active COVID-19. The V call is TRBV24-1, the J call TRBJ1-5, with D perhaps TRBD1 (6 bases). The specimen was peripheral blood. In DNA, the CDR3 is TGTGCCACCAGTGATAGTAGGCAGGGGCGCGCGCCCCAGCATTTT. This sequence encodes CATSDSRQGRAPQHF.